Each of the 16 T cell receptor beta chains below was sequenced from the same sample in a study of identical twins. TCRdb independently ran MiXCR on the 5' RACE reads; one entry per CDR3 protein. The repertoire holds 250,000 or so distinct CDR3 sequences, with approximately 7% as singletons. These data also featured in a second study, about yellow fever vaccine responses in identical twins.

What was sequenced was memory (CD45RO+) T cells sorted from blood. The receptors were gathered from a woman aged 18-35 years in good health.

This clonotype has a count of ten or more. This chain connects TRBV3-1 to TRBJ1-2; no firm D call. The CDR3 totals 13 residues. Trimming took 1 base from V and 0 from J, leaving 3 bases between them. Germline values: CDR1 LGHDT, CDR2 YNNKEL (reference sequence). Here the CDR3 reads CASSQVSNYGYTF. In DNA, the CDR3 is TGTGCCAGCAGCCAAGTGTCTAACTATGGCTACACCTTC.

This clonotype was seen repeatedly, ten times or more. The rearrangement links TRBV7-9 to TRBJ1-1, with 7 bases matching TRBD1. Germline V lookup: CDR1 SEHNR, CDR2 FQNEAQ (reference sequence). There are 15 residues in the CDR3. V was pared by 6 bases and J by 4 bases, with 11 bases of the junction left unmatched. CDR3 region: CASSWTGSMSTEAFF. The CDR3 nucleotides are TGTGCCAGCAGTTGGACAGGATCGATGAGCACTGAAGCTTTCTTT.

This clonotype was seen many times. The chain recombines TRBV4-1 with TRBJ1-2; maybe TRBD1 (5 bases). This CDR3 has 14 residues. The germline V and J ends were trimmed by 1 base and 6 bases, with 12 bases remaining between them. From germline, CDR1 is MGHRA and CDR2 YSYEKL. The CDR3 protein is CASSQAGTPNGYTF. The DNA of the CDR3 is TGCGCCAGCAGCCAAGCCGGGACCCCAAATGGCTACACCTTC.

In its sample, this clonotype was seen many times. The gene calls are TRBV11-2 and TRBJ2-1; 13 positions match TRBD2. Germline assignment: CDR1 SGHAT and CDR2 FQNNGV. V was pared by 4 bases and J by 4 bases, with 13 bases of the junction left unmatched. This CDR3 spans 19 amino acids. The CDR3 coding sequence is TGTGCCAGCAGCTCCGGGAGGGGGCGGACTAGCGGGGGTTACAATGAGCAGTTCTTC. The encoded protein is CASSSGRGRTSGGYNEQFF.

This clonotype showed up just a few times. The rearrangement joins TRBV20-1 to TRBJ2-7; possible D gene TRBD2, 5 bases. This CDR3 comprises 13 residues. CDR1 is DFQATT, CDR2 SNEGSKA, per germline (reference sequence). The germline V and J ends were trimmed by 0 bases and 2 bases, with 8 bases remaining between them. The CDR3 protein is CSARDGEPYEQYF. The CDR3 DNA is TGCAGTGCTAGAGATGGGGAGCCCTACGAGCAGTACTTC.

This clonotype has a handful of counts. The chain is built from TRBV29-1 and TRBJ2-7; 8 bases line up with TRBD2. The length of the CDR3 is 15 residues. V lost 4 bases and J lost 3; bases outside the gene matches: 11. Germline V CDR1 and CDR2: SQVTM, ANQGSEA. The CDR3 is CSVVNTGLGGYEQYF. CDR3 nucleotides: TGCAGCGTTGTCAATACGGGACTAGGAGGCTACGAGCAGTACTTC.

This clonotype was recorded at least ten times. DNA for the CDR3: TGCGCCAGCAGCCCCACAGGGTTCGGGACCGGGGAGCTGTTTTTT. It encodes CASSPTGFGTGELFF. This sequence joins TRBV5-1 and TRBJ2-2; the D gene is possibly TRBD1 (6 bases). This CDR3 has 15 residues. V lost 4 bases and J 5 bases, leaving 15 bases between the germline ends. CDR1 and CDR2 from the germline V gene are SGHRS and YFSETQ.

Concerning this clonotype itself: One junction end disagrees with the germline gene, perhaps due to a read error. This sequence joins TRBV5-5 and TRBJ2-1; 9 positions match TRBD2. CDR1 is SGHKS, CDR2 YYEKEE, per germline (reference sequence). The CDR3 has 16 residues. The CDR3 loop reads CTSSLGVAGVLNEQFF. The CDR3, as DNA: TGTACCAGCAGCTTGGGAGTAGCGGGGGTTCTCAATGAGCAGTTCTTC.

The chain combines TRBV20-1 with TRBJ1-6; the D gene is possibly TRBD1 (5 bases). Germline CDR1 and CDR2: DFQATT and SNEGSKA (reference sequence). The ends were cut back, 6 bases at V and 10 bases at J, with 19 bases in the middle. The CDR3 runs 14 residues. CDR3 sequence (DNA): TGCAGTGCACCAGGCCCCGGGGCCACATCACCCCTCCACTTT. It translates to CSAPGPGATSPLHF.

There are many counts of this clonotype. The rearrangement uses TRBV7-8 and TRBJ2-6; a weak D match, TRBD2 (6 bases). Germline CDR1 reads SGHVS; CDR2 reads FQNEAQ. Trimming removed 2 bases from V and 0 bases from J, with 14 bases in between. The CDR3 consists of 18 residues. This CDR3 is CASSLRGTGDSGANVLTF. As DNA, the CDR3 is TGTGCCAGCAGCTTACGTGGGACGGGAGACTCTGGGGCCAACGTCCTGACTTTC.

This clonotype was found many times. V usage is TRBV20-1 and J usage is TRBJ1-5; 8 bases fit TRBD1. CDR1 DFQATT and CDR2 SNEGSKA come from the germline V gene (reference sequence). Trimming cost V 1 base and J 6 bases; bases outside gene matches: 8. The CDR3 is 15 amino acids. CDR3 sequence reads: CSARGSGGIIQPQHF. In nucleotides, the CDR3 is TGCAGTGCTAGAGGGTCAGGGGGCATAATTCAGCCCCAGCATTTT.

The rearrangement links TRBV7-9 to TRBJ1-3, with D perhaps TRBD1 (6 bases). V shed 5 bases and J shed 3 bases, with 11 bases lying between them. The CDR3 has 14 amino acids. Germline V gives CDR1 SEHNR, CDR2 FQNEAQ (reference sequence). In DNA, the CDR3 is TGTGCCAGCAGCCAACAGGGCTTTGGAAACACCATATATTTT. Translation gives CASSQQGFGNTIYF.

This clonotype was picked up a small number of times. The CDR3 DNA sequence: TGTGCCAGCAGCCCTGTAGCGGGAGGGGTCACCGGGGAGCTGTTTTTT. Translation: CASSPVAGGVTGELFF. This rearrangement joins TRBV7-8 to TRBJ2-2, with 11 nucleotides matching TRBD2. With 5 bases clipped from V and 4 bases from J, the junction kept 6 bases outside the gene matches. Germline loops: CDR1 SGHVS, CDR2 FQNEAQ. The CDR3 loop spans 16 amino acids.

This clonotype came up many times. The genes are TRBV4-2 and TRBJ2-3, with D uncertain. CDR1 and CDR2 from the germline V gene are LGHNA and YNFKEQ. This CDR3 is 14 amino acids long. V was clipped by 0 bases and J by 2 bases, with 6 bases between them. The CDR3 here is CASSQEALTDTQYF. The CDR3 nucleotides are TGTGCCAGCAGCCAAGAAGCTCTCACAGATACGCAGTATTTT.

This clonotype appeared a few times. This rearrangement joins TRBV18 to TRBJ1-1; no firm D call. The germline gives CDR1 KGHSH, CDR2 LQKENI. V was clipped by 2 bases and J by 0 bases, with 16 bases between them. CDR3 length: 17 residues. The DNA for the CDR3 is TGTGCCAGCTCACCAATCGAGGCACACCTCATGAACACTGAAGCTTTCTTT. Amino acid sequence: CASSPIEAHLMNTEAFF.

V gene TRBV7-2 combines with J gene TRBJ2-5; 7 positions match TRBD2. The CDR3 sequence is 16 residues long. Losses at the gene ends were 5 bases for V and 2 bases for J; bases not matched to a gene: 11. Germline CDR1 and CDR2: SGHTA and FQGNSA. Written as DNA, the CDR3 is TGTGCCAGCAGCCGTGGCAGACCTAGCGGTCAAGAGACCCAGTACTTC. Amino acids: CASSRGRPSGQETQYF.